These 22 T cell receptor beta chains came from one sample sequenced in a study of neurological immune-mediated disorders. Via MiXCR, TCRdb re-called the 5' RACE reads, giving one row per CDR3 protein. The data show over 60,000 distinct CDR3 sequences, under 5.5% seen once. The sample consisted of PBMCs. The receptors were gathered from a woman aged 45-60 years with multiple sclerosis.

This clonotype occurred many times. V is TRBV12-3 or TRBV12-4 and J is TRBJ2-1; perhaps TRBD2 as D (5 bases). V was cut by 6 bases and J by 7 bases, with 16 bases left in between. The CDR3 contains 14 residues. CDR3 loop: CASRASVRGNEQFF. The CDR3 DNA reads as TGTGCCAGCAGGGCCTCGGTCCGGGGAAATGAGCAGTTCTTC.

This clonotype has ten or more counts. The chain uses TRBV2 and TRBJ2-3, with 7 bases identical to TRBD1. The CDR3 consists of 14 residues. Germline loops: CDR1 SNHLY, CDR2 FYNNEI. V trimming: 6 bases; J trimming: 5 bases; junction bases outside the gene matches: 8. The chain's CDR3 is CASRPGQRLDTQYF. The CDR3 DNA reads TGTGCCAGCAGGCCGGGACAGCGTCTAGATACGCAGTATTTT.

This clonotype was found many times. This chain links TRBV4-1 with TRBJ1-1; no clear D gene. CDR3 length: 13 amino acids. Trimming stripped 0 bases from V and 7 bases from J, with 9 bases between. The germline gives CDR1 MGHRA, CDR2 YSYEKL. Here the CDR3 DNA reads TGCGCCAGCAGCCAAGACCTATCCGTTGAAGCTTTCTTT. It yields the protein CASSQDLSVEAFF.

In this sample, this clonotype turned up many times. V is TRBV7-2 and J is TRBJ2-7; 7 bases match TRBD1. Germline CDR1 SGHTA, CDR2 FQGNSA. The CDR3 is 15 amino acids. Trimming took 6 bases from V and 1 from J; bases not matched to a gene: 9. The CDR3 spells CASSLDPGGSYEQYF. CDR3 coding DNA: TGTGCCAGCAGTCTAGACCCAGGGGGATCCTACGAGCAGTACTTC.

This clonotype was recorded many times. This chain connects TRBV27 to TRBJ1-1; D gene ambiguous. CDR3 length: 13 residues. Germline V lookup: CDR1 MNHEY, CDR2 SMNVEV (reference sequence). The ends were cut back, 2 bases at V and 5 bases at J, with 9 bases in the middle. DNA of the CDR3: TGTGCCAGCAGTTTAGGTACCGTGACTGAAGCTTTCTTT. Amino acids: CASSLGTVTEAFF.

In this sample, this clonotype turned up many times. The chain joins TRBV7-8 to TRBJ2-2, with 8 positions matching TRBD2. The CDR3 contains 16 residues. V lost 4 bases, J lost 4 bases, and 8 bases stayed unmatched. Looked up from germline, CDR1 is SGHVS and CDR2 is FQNEAQ. The CDR3 here is CASSSRGAGVTGELFF. CDR3 nucleotides: TGTGCCAGCAGCTCCCGGGGAGCGGGGGTCACCGGGGAGCTGTTTTTT. Complete variable domain (other parts from reference TRBV7-8 and TRBJ2-2): GAGVSQSPRYKVAKRGQDVALRCDPISGHVSLFWYQQALGQGPEFLTYFQNEAQLDKSGLPSDRFFAERPEGSVSTLKIQRTQQEDSAVYLCASSSRGAGVTGELFFGEGSRLTVL.

This clonotype was detected ten times or more. The chain uses TRBV4-1 and TRBJ2-3; either TRBD1 or TRBD2 may supply D (5 bases each). The germline CDR1 and CDR2 sequences are MGHRA and YSYEKL. The CDR3 length is 18 residues. The V gene lost 2 bases and the J gene lost 1 base, with 19 bases spanning the gap. In DNA, the CDR3 is TGCGCCAGCAGCCAACTCTCGGCGCCAGGGCGGGGCACAGATACGCAGTATTTT. It yields the protein CASSQLSAPGRGTDTQYF.

This clonotype has a count of ten or more. This chain connects TRBV12-3 or TRBV12-4 to TRBJ1-1; 7 bases line up with TRBD1. This CDR3 region has 11 residues. The junction had 6 bases not matched to a gene; V was cut back by 10 bases and J by 7 bases. CDR3 in amino acids: CANHQGGEAFF. DNA of the CDR3: TGTGCCAACCACCAGGGGGGTGAAGCTTTCTTT.

This clonotype was counted ten times or more. The chain is built from TRBV2 and TRBJ2-3; 7 bases align to TRBD2. The CDR3 totals 14 residues. Germline CDR1 SNHLY, CDR2 FYNNEI. The trim removed 2 bases at V and 4 bases at J, leaving 3 bases unmatched. The CDR3 loop reads CASSELLAADTQYF. The CDR3 nucleotides read TGTGCCAGCAGTGAATTGCTAGCGGCAGATACGCAGTATTTT. Full variable domain (missing parts from reference TRBV2 and TRBJ2-3): EPEVTQTPSHQVTQMGQEVILRCVPISNHLYFYWYRQILGQKVEFLVSFYNNEISEKSEIFDDQFSVERPDGSNFTLKIRSTKLEDSAMYFCASSELLAADTQYFGPGTRLTVL.

This clonotype was counted at least ten times. This chain links TRBV10-3 with TRBJ2-4; D uncertain. V dropped 6 bases and J dropped 0 bases, with 9 bases sitting between them. Germline CDR1 reads ENHRY; CDR2 reads SYGVKD. The length of the CDR3 is 14 residues. The CDR3 nucleotides read TGTGCCATCAGCCATCCGTTAGCCAAAAACATTCAGTACTTC. Its protein is CAISHPLAKNIQYF.

This clonotype has ten or more counts. J is TRBJ1-1 and V is TRBV5-1; unclear D gene. V was cut by 2 bases and J by 1 base, with 6 bases left in between. Germline CDR1 and CDR2: SGHRS and YFSETQ. This CDR3 spans 13 amino acids. The CDR3 nucleotides read TGCGCCAGCAGCTTTCCATCGAACACTGAAGCTTTCTTT. Its protein is CASSFPSNTEAFF.

This clonotype was observed at least ten times. The chain combines TRBV25-1 with TRBJ1-2; D possibly corresponds to TRBD1 (6 bases). The CDR3 contains 13 residues. With 3 bases removed from V and 5 bases from J, the gap between germline ends came to 10 bases. CDR1 and CDR2 from the germline V gene are MGHDK and SYGVNS. In nucleotides, the CDR3 is TGTGCCAGCAGTGAGGGGGCCGAATATGGCTACACCTTC. As protein: CASSEGAEYGYTF.

The V call is TRBV4-3, the J call TRBJ1-5; D not certain. Germline values: CDR1 LGHNA, CDR2 YSLEER. With 0 bases removed from V and 9 bases from J, the gap between germline ends came to 12 bases. The CDR3 loop spans 14 amino acids. Written as DNA, the CDR3 is TGCGCCAGCAGCCAAGATATTAAAGCTCGGCCCCAGCATTTT. Translation: CASSQDIKARPQHF.

This clonotype was seen ten or more times. The V call is TRBV7-3, the J call TRBJ2-2; the D call may be TRBD1 or TRBD2 (5 bases each). Germline V gives CDR1 SGHTA, CDR2 FQGTGA. V shed 5 bases and J shed 3 bases, with 10 bases lying between them. This CDR3 comprises 14 residues. The CDR3 sequence is CASSRDPYTGELFF. The DNA of the CDR3 is TGTGCCAGCAGCCGGGACCCTTACACCGGGGAGCTGTTTTTT.

Many counts were recorded for this clonotype. The chain is built from TRBV9 and TRBJ2-3, with TRBD2 as a possible D gene (6 bases). Trimming took 4 bases from V and 6 from J, leaving 12 bases between them. The V gene's germline CDR1 is SGDLS and CDR2 YYNGEE. This CDR3 comprises 13 residues. This chain's CDR3 is CASSFQDYDTQYF. In nucleotides, the CDR3 is TGTGCCAGCAGCTTTCAGGACTACGATACGCAGTATTTT.

The V gene is TRBV5-6, the J gene TRBJ1-2, with 7 bases lining up with TRBD1. CDR1 is SGHDT, CDR2 YYEEEE, per germline. The CDR3 has 15 amino acids. The junction had 9 bases not matched to a gene; V was cut back by 3 bases and J by 4 bases. CDR3 region: CASSSIRGTGYGYTF. CDR3 coding DNA: TGTGCCAGCAGCTCGATCAGGGGGACGGGCTATGGCTACACCTTC. The full variable domain, with the rest looked up from reference TRBV5-6 and TRBJ1-2, is DAGVTQSPTHLIKTRGQQVTLRCSPKSGHDTVSWYQQALGQGPQFIFQYYEEEERQRGNFPDRFSGHQFPNYSSELNVNALLLGDSALYLCASSSIRGTGYGYTFGSGTRLTVV.

This clonotype was counted ten times or more. CDR3 DNA sequence: TGCAGTGCTTTGACAGGGTTCGGCACAGATACGCAGTATTTT. Translation gives CSALTGFGTDTQYF. V is TRBV20-1 and J is TRBJ2-3, with 7 positions matching TRBD1. Germline V gives CDR1 DFQATT, CDR2 SNEGSKA (reference sequence). The CDR3 totals 14 residues. V shed 5 bases and J 1 base; nucleotides not matched to a gene: 6.

This clonotype was observed many times. This chain links TRBV20-1 with TRBJ2-5, with TRBD1 matching over 7 bases. Germline CDR1 is DFQATT and CDR2 is SNEGSKA (reference sequence). CDR3 length: 13 residues. The junction had 9 bases not matched to a gene; V was cut back by 6 bases and J by 5 bases. The CDR3 region has the DNA TGCAGTGCCCGTGACAGGGAGAGGGAGACCCAGTACTTC. Amino acid sequence: CSARDRERETQYF.

This clonotype was detected ten times or more. V and J are TRBV20-1 and TRBJ2-1; 12 nucleotides align to TRBD1. The CDR3 is 13 residues long. V lost 6 bases to trimming and J lost 8 bases; unmatched junction nucleotides: 5. Per germline, CDR1 DFQATT and CDR2 SNEGSKA (reference sequence). The CDR3: CSASGTGGYEQFF. The CDR3 bases are TGCAGTGCGAGTGGGACAGGGGGCTATGAGCAGTTCTTC.

This clonotype was counted ten times or more. The chain is built from TRBV7-2 and TRBJ1-1; 7 bases agree with TRBD1. The junction had 8 bases not matched to a gene; V was cut back by 1 base and J by 0 bases. The CDR3 is 17 amino acids. Germline V gene data show CDR1 as SGHTA and CDR2 as FQGNSA. This CDR3 is CASSLGSGGSMNTEAFF. The DNA of the CDR3 is TGTGCCAGCAGCTTAGGTTCAGGGGGTTCGATGAACACTGAAGCTTTCTTT.

This clonotype was seen a handful of times. The chain carries TRBV12-3 or TRBV12-4 and TRBJ1-1; D is unclear. The V end lost 6 bases, the J end lost 0 bases, and 11 bases lay between the germline ends. The CDR3 has 14 amino acids. CDR3 in amino acids: CASSPITVNTEAFF. The CDR3 DNA reads as TGTGCCAGCAGCCCTATTACGGTGAACACTGAAGCTTTCTTT.

At least ten counts were recorded for this clonotype. This chain's CDR3 is CATAYQETQYF. CDR3 in DNA: TGTGCCACTGCGTACCAAGAGACCCAGTACTTC. This chain uses TRBV24-1 with TRBJ2-5; D remains ambiguous. Germline V gene data show CDR1 as KGHDR and CDR2 as SFDVKD. The CDR3 has 11 amino acids. Trimming removed 10 bases at V and 0 bases at J, with 5 bases between.